The entry below gives a single T cell receptor (beta chain) sequence along with its context. Antigen specificity is unknown. This entry is derived from a study of response to subunit inactivated influenza vaccine. Findings and caveats of the study: Each seasonal influenza vaccination recruits few new T cells, the authors suggested.

V lost 7 bases, J lost 0 bases, and 5 bases lay in between. Germline V gives CDR1 MNHNY, CDR2 SVGAGI (reference sequence). The CDR3 spans 12 residues. TCRdb reprocessed the RT-PCR reads with MiXCR, giving one entry per CDR3 protein. The data hold 650,000 to 700,000 distinct CDR3 sequences, with about 15% observed a single time. This rearrangement joins TRBV6-6 to TRBJ2-3; D remains ambiguous. Source: PBMCs from blood, taken 12 days after vaccination. The receptor comes from a man over 45 who received an inactivated influenza vaccine. CDR3 in DNA: TGTGCCAGCAAGCCTAGCACAGATACGCAGTATTTT. It codes for CASKPSTDTQYF.